This record covers a single TCR beta chain. Its antigen is still unknown. Within one base of it there is no much larger clone, and no base qualities were kept. This sample was taken from a study of control samples from healthy donors and cancer patients (dated by TCRdb to 2019 to 2021). Library prep was done by the immunoSEQ multiplex PCR assay. TCRdb's version of the immuneACCESS table is confined to in-frame rearrangements and falls short of the full clone set. An unresolved V gene accounts for under half of the shortfall where checked; the remainder is of unknown origin. The sample table shows around 100,000 clones, and roughly nine tenths are seen once. The ten largest clones capture 15% to 20% of the sample. The receptor was isolated from a woman aged 50 to 60 in good health. Specimen: blood.

The base sequence is TGTGCCAGCAAGTCGGAGGGGACCCAGTACTTC. Translated, this is CASKSEGTQYF. The V and J genes are TRBV2 and TRBJ2-5; perhaps TRBD2 is the D gene, with 6 bases matching. The germline V gene encodes CDR1 SNHLY and CDR2 FYNNEI. V is clipped by 7 bases and J by 7 bases, and the sequence between their germline boundaries is 10 bases long. Spanning cysteine to phenylalanine, the CDR3 consists of 11 amino acids. Solely the CDR3 DNA is kept, with 33 bases framed from the first base.